This T cell receptor beta chain was recovered during a study of cytomegalovirus exposure and HLA in healthy donors. PCR used 60 Vbeta primers and 13 Jbeta primers. In the authors' workflow: In a later analysis, the count reached some 88 million unique TCR beta chains, with approximately 10 million shared. Assay: immunoSEQ multiplex PCR; the TCRdb copy retains only in-frame clones and omits some. V and J calls plus clone size are reproduced from that table; the DNA served to infer D and trimming. The sample shows some 150,000 clones, under 10% of them seen only once. The table lists this clone with a few counts. Its antigen is unidentified. The donors, nominally healthy at sampling, likely had unrecorded immune exposures. Findings of the study overall: Within the data, a cluster of highly shared sequence variants was likely a sequencing artifact.

The TCR was taken from a woman aged 40 to 55 in good health and CMV-seropositive. The source material was PBMCs.

CDR3 sequence: CASSEGSGVYEQYF. In nucleotides, the CDR3 is TGTGCCAGCTCAGAAGGTAGCGGGGTCTACGAGCAGTACTTC. The chain links TRBV2 to TRBJ2-7; 8 bases line up with TRBD2. This CDR3 comprises 14 residues. V dropped 8 bases and J dropped 3; count of bases not matched to a gene: 9. Germline V gene data show CDR1 as SNHLY and CDR2 as FYNNEI. The full variable domain, completed using reference TRBV2 and TRBJ2-7, is EPEVTQTPSHQVTQMGQEVILRCVPISNHLYFYWYRQILGQKVEFLVSFYNNEISEKSEIFDDQFSVERPDGSNFTLKIRSTKLEDSAMYFCASSEGSGVYEQYFGPGTRLTVT.